The clone carrying this TCR beta chain was seen repeatedly, ten times or more. This specimen comes from a study of spatial heterogeneity in lung cancer. At the level of the study: The donors were 72 patients with non-small cell lung cancer that was early-stage and untreated. Alpha-chain sequences were consistently detected in smaller numbers than beta-chain sequences.

MiXCR, run by TCRdb on the 5' RACE reads, gives a single entry per CDR3 protein. Of more than 25,000 distinct CDR3 sequences in the sample, more than 4.5% were seen once. Noted time point: blood at routine non-recurrence follow-up after resection. Germline V CDR1 and CDR2: DFQATT, SNEGSKA (reference sequence). The CDR3 is 12 residues long. Trimming at V came to 6 bases and at J to 8 bases, leaving 7 bases not matched to a gene. The source material was PBMCs, sampled at follow-up. This clonotype was obtained from a female donor with early-stage non-small cell lung cancer. This sequence joins TRBV20-1 and TRBJ2-1, with 7 bases that match TRBD2. This CDR3 reads CSAPTSIDEQFF. CDR3 DNA sequence: TGCAGTGCCCCGACTAGCATCGATGAGCAGTTCTTC.